These 16 T cell receptor beta chains came from one sample sequenced in a study of Ad26.COV2.S vaccination and SARS-CoV-2 variants. Documented treatment: around 19 received Ad26.COV2.S at low or high dose, single or two shots; about 5 received placebo; per-sample allocation not given. Specimens were obtained on day 63 following the first vaccine or placebo injection. The data were produced by immunoSEQ multiplex PCR, yet TCRdb's version contains in-frame clones alone and is incomplete. Among a few hundred thousand clones listed, around 90% were seen once. The sequences come from peripheral blood, collected in a trial of Ad26.COV2.S vaccine versus placebo. The receptors here all came from a person aged 18 to 59 who received the Ad26.COV2.S COVID-19 vaccine or a placebo.

The chain carries TRBV14 and TRBJ2-1, with 7 bases matching TRBD1. Germline trimming cut 1 base from V and 5 bases from J; bases unmatched to any gene: 5. CDR1 is SGHDN and CDR2 is FVKESK in the germline V gene. The CDR3 totals 15 residues. CDR3: CASSQVGDRNNEQFF. The CDR3 coding sequence is TGTGCCAGCAGCCAAGTAGGGGACAGAAACAATGAGCAGTTCTTC.

The V call is TRBV5-1, the J call TRBJ1-6; TRBD1 agrees at 9 bases. The length of the CDR3 is 15 residues. CDR1 and CDR2 (germline): SGHRS, YFSETQ. Unmatched junction bases numbered 10, after V lost 4 bases and J lost 11 bases. In DNA, the CDR3 is TGCGCCAGCAGCGGAGCCGGGACAGGGATTACACCCCTCCACTTT. Its protein product is CASSGAGTGITPLHF.

This clone was recorded a few times. The genes are TRBV3-1 (or the pseudogene TRBV3-2) and TRBJ1-2, with D unresolved. The germline gives CDR1 LGHDT, CDR2 YNNKEL (reference sequence). V shed 0 bases and J shed 4 bases, with 12 bases lying between them. The length of the CDR3 is 15 residues. The CDR3 sequence is CASSQDAGPVYGYTF. The CDR3 nucleotides are TGTGCCAGCAGCCAAGATGCAGGACCGGTCTATGGCTACACCTTC.

In DNA, the CDR3 is TGTGCCAGCAGCTTACTTCATCGCACAGATACGCAGTATTTT. It codes for CASSLLHRTDTQYF. V usage is TRBV13 and J usage is TRBJ2-3, with D hard to call. The germline gives CDR1 PRHDT, CDR2 FYEKMQ (reference sequence). The length of the CDR3 is 14 residues. Trimming took 2 bases from V and 1 from J, leaving 7 bases between them.

This clone was counted a few times. CDR3 DNA sequence: TGTGCCAGCAGCTCGCTCCGGGACGGAGGCACAAGCGAGCAGTATTTT. Its protein is CASSSLRDGGTSEQYF. The V gene is TRBV5-6, the J gene TRBJ2-3; D could derive from TRBD1 or TRBD2 (5 bases each). CDR3 length equals 16 residues. Germline CDR1 and CDR2: SGHDT and YYEEEE. V lost 3 bases, J lost 11 bases, and 25 bases lay in between. The variable domain in full, with the rest retrieved from reference TRBV5-6 and TRBJ2-3, is DAGVTQSPTHLIKTRGQQVTLRCSPKSGHDTVSWYQQALGQGPQFIFQYYEEEERQRGNFPDRFSGHQFPNYSSELNVNALLLGDSALYLCASSSLRDGGTSEQYFGPGTRLTVL.

V and J are TRBV6-5 and TRBJ2-5; weak D call: TRBD2 (7 bases). The CDR3 contains 15 residues. Trimming took 0 bases from V and 4 from J, leaving 12 bases between them. Per the germline V gene, CDR1 is MNHEY and CDR2 is SVGAGI. Written as DNA, the CDR3 is TGTGCCAGCAGTTACTCGGGGGGGGCAAGAGAGACCCAGTACTTC. It translates to CASSYSGGARETQYF.

The chain uses TRBV27 and TRBJ2-1, with D possibly called TRBD1 or TRBD2 (7 bases each). This CDR3 has 14 amino acids. Germline-derived CDR1 and CDR2 are MNHEY and SMNVEV (reference sequence). The V gene lost 8 bases and the J gene lost 4 bases, with 15 bases spanning the gap. This CDR3 reads CASSGGGPYNEQFF. CDR3 nucleotide sequence: TGTGCCAGCTCAGGGGGGGGACCTTACAATGAGCAGTTCTTC.

The CDR3: CASSIDKKNTEAFF. The CDR3 bases are TGTGCCAGTAGTATTGACAAAAAGAACACTGAAGCTTTCTTT. The chain employs TRBV19 and TRBJ1-1; no reliable D call. The CDR3 sequence is 14 residues long. Trimming left V 3 bases short and J 1 base short, with 9 bases between. Per germline, CDR1 LNHDA and CDR2 SQIVND (reference sequence). The whole variable domain, remainder taken from reference TRBV19 and TRBJ1-1, is DGGITQSPKYLFRKEGQNVTLSCEQNLNHDAMYWYRQDPGQGLRLIYYSQIVNDFQKGDIAEGYSVSREKKESFPLTVTSAQKNPTAFYLCASSIDKKNTEAFFGQGTRLTVV.

V and J are TRBV4-1 and TRBJ1-2; D perhaps matches TRBD1 (5 bases). The CDR3 runs 16 residues. CDR1 is MGHRA, CDR2 YSYEKL, per germline. Trimming stripped 1 base from V and 8 bases from J, with 20 bases between. The CDR3, as DNA: TGCGCCAGCAGCCAAGGCCCCGGGAGGGGATCGGGAGGCTACACCTTC. This sequence encodes CASSQGPGRGSGGYTF.

V gene TRBV18 combines with J gene TRBJ2-3; no clear D. Germline V gene data show CDR1 as KGHSH and CDR2 as LQKENI. The CDR3 loop spans 13 amino acids. Trimming took 1 base from V and 5 from J, leaving 7 bases between them. The DNA for the CDR3 is TGTGCCAGCTCACCACAGGTTCGAGATACGCAGTATTTT. Translating it yields CASSPQVRDTQYF.

The V and J genes are TRBV6-5 and TRBJ1-1, with TRBD1 matching 8 bases. CDR3 length equals 14 residues. The germline CDR1 and CDR2 sequences are MNHEY and SVGAGI. After removal of 0 bases from V and 8 bases from J, the junction contained 5 bases not matched to a gene. CDR3 DNA: TGTGCCAGCAGTTACTCGTGGGGACAGGAGGAAGCTTTCTTT. Translated, it gives CASSYSWGQEEAFF.

The chain has TRBV7-9 and TRBJ2-5; no clear D. CDR3 length: 12 residues. Germline V gene sequence: CDR1 SEHNR, CDR2 FQNEAQ (reference sequence). V was cut by 1 base and J by 10 bases, with 10 bases left in between. CDR3 residues: CASSLDVLDQYF. In nucleotides, the CDR3 is TGTGCCAGCAGCTTAGACGTTCTTGACCAGTACTTC.

V and J are TRBV12-5 and TRBJ2-1; D not certain. V was cut by 0 bases and J by 4 bases, with 4 bases left in between. In germline, CDR1 is LGHNT, CDR2 FRNRAP. The CDR3 length is 13 residues. CDR3 in DNA: TGTGCTAGTGGTTTGGTGGATTACAATGAGCAGTTCTTC. Translated: CASGLVDYNEQFF.

The CDR3 loop reads CASGLAPGYYEQYF. DNA for the CDR3: TGTGCTAGTGGTTTGGCCCCCGGTTACTACGAGCAGTACTTC. This chain links TRBV12-5 with TRBJ2-7; D not resolved. This CDR3 contains 14 residues. With 1 base removed from V and 3 bases from J, the gap between germline ends came to 10 bases. CDR1 is LGHNT, CDR2 FRNRAP, per germline.

The rearrangement uses TRBV5-1 and TRBJ1-6; 7 nucleotides agree with TRBD1. V was clipped by 4 bases and J by 3 bases; unmatched bases: 4. Germline assignment: CDR1 SGHRS and CDR2 YFSETQ. The length of the CDR3 is 15 residues. CDR3 nucleotide sequence: TGCGCCAGCAGCCCAGGGACAGTCTATAATTCACCCCTCCACTTT. It translates to CASSPGTVYNSPLHF. The full variable domain, in which reference TRBV5-1 and TRBJ1-6 provide the parts outside the CDR3, is KAGVTQTPRYLIKTRGQQVTLSCSPISGHRSVSWYQQTPGQGLQFLFEYFSETQRNKGNFPGRFSGRQFSNSRSEMNVSTLELGDSALYLCASSPGTVYNSPLHFGNGTRLTVT.

The chain employs TRBV19 and TRBJ2-7, with 7 bases aligning to TRBD1. V lost 7 bases, J lost 2 bases, and 8 bases stayed unmatched. The CDR3 covers 14 residues. Germline CDR1 is LNHDA and CDR2 is SQIVND (reference sequence). CDR3: CASTTRDSPYEQYF. The CDR3 DNA sequence: TGTGCCAGTACCACGAGGGACAGCCCCTACGAGCAGTACTTC.